Listed below are T cell receptor beta chains from one sample, sequenced in a study of T-cell reconstitution after alpha-beta-depleted transplantation in children. TCRdb ran MiXCR on the PCR reads and lists one entry per CDR3 protein. This sample has roughly 400,000 distinct CDR3 sequences, with 20% found just once. The input for sequencing was PBMCs from the stem cell graft donor, taken from the stem cell graft. These receptors came from a human donor who donated a stem cell graft to a child with acute myeloid leukemia. Both conserved end residues are part of each CDR3. D genes are given only for firm matches. Some rows have no size entry. The others give once, few or many, or a class for an expanded clone.

TRBD2	TRBV9	13	few	TRBJ2-1	TGTGCCAGCAGCGTACTCGGGGGGTATGAGCAGTTCTTC	CASSVLGGYEQFF
.	TRBV7-9	13	few	TRBJ2-7	TGTGCCAGCAGCTTAGGACAGCGAGGCGAGCAGTACTTC	CASSLGQRGEQYF
.	TRBV6-2/TRBV6-3	13	.	TRBJ2-1	TGTGCCAGCAGTTACGTGGCCTTCGCTGAGCAGTTCTTC	CASSYVAFAEQFF
.	TRBV2	14	.	TRBJ2-7	TGTGCCAGCAGGAAACAGGGGACTTCCTACGAGCAGTACTTC	CASRKQGTSYEQYF
.	TRBV9	16	many	TRBJ2-5	TGTGCCAGCAGCCCCCAAGCTGCGACGGGCCAAGAGACCCAGTACTTC	CASSPQAATGQETQYF
TRBD2	TRBV5-1	17	.	TRBJ2-3	TGCGCCAGCAGCTTAAAACTAGCGGGAGGAGGTACAGATACGCAGTATTTT	CASSLKLAGGGTDTQYF
.	TRBV11-1	14	.	TRBJ2-3	TGTGCCAGCAGCTGGACACTGAACACAGATACGCAGTATTTT	CASSWTLNTDTQYF
TRBD1	TRBV6-1	14	.	TRBJ2-7	TGTGCCAGCAGTGGATTACAGGGGGCTGACGAGCAGTACTTC	CASSGLQGADEQYF
.	TRBV29-1	13	many	TRBJ2-3	TGCAGCGTTGAGATCGTAGGTATAGATACGCAGTATTTT	CSVEIVGIDTQYF
TRBD1	TRBV20-1	13	many	TRBJ1-4	TGCAGTGCTAGACACAGGGGGCAGGAAAAACTGTTTTTT	CSARHRGQEKLFF
TRBD2	TRBV11-1	21	.	TRBJ2-7	TGTGCCAGCAGCTCCACAGAGTTGGGGGGACTAGCGGGCGATCCGAACTACGAGCAGTACTTC	CASSSTELGGLAGDPNYEQYF
TRBD1	TRBV29-1	14	.	TRBJ2-7	TGCAGCGGTTCTTCCGGGACAGGGGTTTACGAGCAGTACTTC	CSGSSGTGVYEQYF
TRBD2	TRBV2	14	few	TRBJ2-7	TGTGCCAGCAACCCGACTAGCGGGAGTTACGAGCAGTACTTC	CASNPTSGSYEQYF
.	TRBV5-6	13	once	TRBJ2-1	TGTGCCAGCAGCTTGGATCAGAGGCCTGAGCAGTTCTTC	CASSLDQRPEQFF
TRBD1	TRBV12-3/TRBV12-4	14	.	TRBJ2-7	TGTGCCAGCAGTTTGAAAGGGGGCAACTACGAGCAGTACTTC	CASSLKGGNYEQYF
.	TRBV15	15	.	TRBJ1-4	TGTGCCACCAGCAGAGATCCGGGTATTCGGGAAAAACTGTTTTTT	CATSRDPGIREKLFF
TRBD2	TRBV7-2	15	.	TRBJ2-2	TGTGCCAGCAGTTCGCGGGAGGGCCTGTCCGGGGAGCTGTTTTTT	CASSSREGLSGELFF
.	TRBV21-1	21	.	TRBJ2-3	TGTGCCAGCAGCAACAGGAGCGAAGGACTAGGACTAGCGGGGAGATGGGATACGCAGTATTTT	CASSNRSEGLGLAGRWDTQYF
.	TRBV5-1	15	.	TRBJ2-3	TGCGCCAGCGGGAAGGCGGCGGAATTAACAGATACGCAGTATTTT	CASGKAAELTDTQYF
TRBD1	TRBV5-1	15	.	TRBJ1-1	TGCGCCAGCAGCTTGGCCGTAGGGGGCGACACTGAAGCTTTCTTT	CASSLAVGGDTEAFF
.	TRBV5-1	13	few	TRBJ2-7	TGCGCCAGCAGCTTGGCCTATCTCTCCGAGCAGTACTTC	CASSLAYLSEQYF
.	TRBV20-1	14	few	TRBJ2-3	TGCAGTGCTAGGAAACAGTCTCGCACAGATACGCAGTATTTT	CSARKQSRTDTQYF
.	TRBV20-1	11	few	TRBJ1-1	TGCAGTGCTAGAGTCCACACTGAAGCTTTCTTT	CSARVHTEAFF
TRBD1	TRBV25-1	16	few	TRBJ2-1	TGTGCCAGCAGTGGATGGACAGGGAAAAACTACAATGAGCAGTTCTTC	CASSGWTGKNYNEQFF
TRBD2	TRBV2	13	.	TRBJ2-1	TGTGCCAGCCGTTTGACTAGCGGAAGTGAGCAGTTCTTC	CASRLTSGSEQFF
TRBD2	TRBV20-1	21	few	TRBJ2-7	TGCAGTGCAACCCCGGCCGGTTCCCGAGGGACTATCGGGCTAGTAGGCTACGAGCAGTACTTC	CSATPAGSRGTIGLVGYEQYF
.	TRBV4-2	16	many	TRBJ2-1	TGTGCCAGCAGCCCATGGGGGCGGGAACGGGAGAATGAGCAGTTCTTC	CASSPWGRERENEQFF
TRBD2	TRBV29-1	15	.	TRBJ2-7	TGCAGCGTTGAGTTACTAGCGCAGAGCTCCTACGAGCAGTACTTC	CSVELLAQSSYEQYF
.	TRBV5-1	13	.	TRBJ1-3	TGCGCCAGCGGGGTTCAGGCTGGAAACACCATATATTTT	CASGVQAGNTIYF
.	TRBV4-2	14	few	TRBJ2-5	TGTGCCAGCAGCCAAGACCGGGGGCCAGAGACCCAGTACTTC	CASSQDRGPETQYF
TRBD1	TRBV30	11	few	TRBJ2-1	TGTGCCTGCGGACAGGGCAATGAGCAGTTCTTC	CACGQGNEQFF
.	TRBV20-1	13	many	TRBJ1-1	TGCAGTGCTAGAGGGACAGCGAACACTGAAGCTTTCTTT	CSARGTANTEAFF
TRBD1	TRBV7-6	14	.	TRBJ1-1	TGTGCCAGCAGTCGGTCACAGGGGGAGGGCGAAGCTTTCTTT	CASSRSQGEGEAFF
.	TRBV15	13	.	TRBJ2-7	TGTGCCACGAGAGACAGGGACTACGACGAGCAGTACTTC	CATRDRDYDEQYF
TRBD2	TRBV15	17	.	TRBJ2-2	TGTGCCACCAGCAGAGATTTCCCAGCGGGAGGTTCAGGGGAGCTGTTTTTT	CATSRDFPAGGSGELFF
.	TRBV24-1	13	many	TRBJ2-7	TGTGCCACCAGTGGGACAGTCCCCTACGAGCAGTACTTC	CATSGTVPYEQYF
TRBD2	TRBV20-1	17	.	TRBJ2-1	TGCAGTGCTAGAGACGCGGCGGGAGGGAACTCCTACAATGAGCAGTTCTTC	CSARDAAGGNSYNEQFF
TRBD2	TRBV20-1	17	few	TRBJ2-3	TGCAGTGCACCCGCGGGACTAGCGGTTAGTAGCACAGATACGCAGTATTTT	CSAPAGLAVSSTDTQYF
TRBD2	TRBV6-2/TRBV6-3	14	few	TRBJ2-7	TGTGCCAGCAGAGGACTAGCGGGATGGTACGAGCAGTACTTC	CASRGLAGWYEQYF
.	TRBV9	15	few	TRBJ2-7	TGTGCCAGCAGCGAGGGGAGACAGGCGTACTACGAGCAGTACTTC	CASSEGRQAYYEQYF
TRBD1	TRBV20-1	16	.	TRBJ2-1	TGCAGTGCTAGATCGACAGGGACCAGAACCTACAATGAGCAGTTCTTC	CSARSTGTRTYNEQFF
.	TRBV3-1	17	few	TRBJ2-1	TGTGCCAGCAGCCAGGTGGCCCAATCGCGGGGGCTAACTGAGCAGTTCTTC	CASSQVAQSRGLTEQFF
.	TRBV24-1	10	.	TRBJ1-5	TGTGCCGCCCTATGGCAGCCCCAGCATTTT	CAALWQPQHF
.	TRBV7-8	15	.	TRBJ2-5	TGTGCCAGCAGCCCGTTGTCCTTAAAACAAGAGACCCAGTACTTC	CASSPLSLKQETQYF
.	TRBV12-3/TRBV12-4	15	many	TRBJ1-2	TGTGCCAGCAGTAAGGGAGGAGGCAGTACAAACGGCTACACCTTC	CASSKGGGSTNGYTF
.	TRBV4-1	17	.	TRBJ2-1	TGCGCCAGCAGCCAAGAGTTACCGGTTAGCTCCTACAATGAGCAGTTCTTC	CASSQELPVSSYNEQFF
TRBD2	TRBV7-8	14	.	TRBJ2-2	TGTGCCAGCAGAACCGCGCTAGCGGTCGGGGAGCTGTTTTTT	CASRTALAVGELFF
TRBD2	TRBV28	15	many	TRBJ2-7	TGTGCCAGCAGTTTATTGCGGGAGACGCACTACGAGCAGTACTTC	CASSLLRETHYEQYF
.	TRBV10-3	11	few	TRBJ2-3	TGTGCCATCAGGGGGCCAGATACGCAGTATTTT	CAIRGPDTQYF
TRBD2	TRBV28	16	.	TRBJ2-2	TGTGCCAGCAGTTTATGGGCGGCTAGCGGCACCGGGGAGCTGTTTTTT	CASSLWAASGTGELFF
.	TRBV5-1	13	.	TRBJ2-5	TGCGCCAGCAGCTACGTAAGAGAAGAGACCCAGTACTTC	CASSYVREETQYF
.	TRBV15	15	few	TRBJ1-5	TGTGCCACCAGCGGGAGGGGATATAGCAATCAGCCCCAGCATTTT	CATSGRGYSNQPQHF
TRBD2	TRBV20-1	15	many	TRBJ2-5	TGCAGTGCTAGCCCCTCGGGAGGGGGGCCGGAGACCCAGTACTTC	CSASPSGGGPETQYF